This entry lists 24 T cell receptor beta chains sequenced from one sample in a study of blood T cell repertoires in COVID-19. Repertoires were generated with immunoSEQ multiplex PCR, while TCRdb's copy carries only in-frame clones and drops some. The sample consists of about 240,000 clones, roughly 86% of them appearing once. Source material: PBMCs or T cells enriched from blood (not recorded which). The receptors shown here come from a woman in her forties with acute COVID-19.

The CDR3 is CASSLDPGSYEQYF. The CDR3, as DNA: TGTGCCAGCAGCTTAGATCCGGGTTCCTACGAGCAGTACTTC. V gene TRBV11-3 combines with J gene TRBJ2-7; D gene unclear. The CDR3 is 14 residues long. The germline V gene has CDR1 SGHNT and CDR2 YENEEA. V dropped 0 bases and J dropped 1 base, with 7 bases sitting between them.

This chain connects TRBV24-1 to TRBJ2-3; 12 bases are a match to TRBD2. Trimming removed 0 bases from V and 2 bases from J; junction bases left unmatched: 14. The CDR3 length is 21 residues. Germline CDR1 KGHDR, CDR2 SFDVKD. CDR3 nucleotide sequence: TGTGCCACCAGTGATTTGGGACAGGCGCTAGCGGGGGGGATCAACACAGATACGCAGTATTTT. Translated: CATSDLGQALAGGINTDTQYF.

The V gene is TRBV28, the J gene TRBJ2-1, with 7 bases fitting TRBD1. Germline CDR1 reads MDHEN; CDR2 reads SYDVKM. The trim removed 4 bases at V and 2 bases at J, leaving 5 bases unmatched. This CDR3 is 15 amino acids long. The CDR3 loop reads CASSSHRGAYNEQFF. CDR3 bases: TGTGCCAGCAGTTCCCACAGGGGAGCCTACAATGAGCAGTTCTTC.

This sequence joins TRBV12-3 or TRBV12-4 and TRBJ2-7, with D possibly being TRBD2 (6 bases). The CDR3 loop spans 13 amino acids. V lost 6 bases, J lost 1 base, and 10 bases lay in between. In nucleotides, the CDR3 is TGTGCCAGCAGCGTGGGGGGATCCTACGAGCAGTACTTC. Encoded protein: CASSVGGSYEQYF.

The chain recombines TRBV10-1 with TRBJ1-2, with 11 bases fitting TRBD1. The CDR3 is made up of 16 amino acids. V shed 5 bases, J shed 4 bases, and the junction held 9 bases outside the gene matches. Germline values: CDR1 WNHNN, CDR2 SYGVQD (reference sequence). The CDR3 bases are TGCGCCAGCAGTTTTGGACAGGGGGCCCCATCCTATGGCTACACCTTC. This translates into CASSFGQGAPSYGYTF.

The V gene is TRBV27, the J gene TRBJ2-7; weak D call: TRBD2 (6 bases). The CDR3 has 14 amino acids. The germline gives CDR1 MNHEY, CDR2 SMNVEV (reference sequence). V lost 3 bases and J lost 0, with 9 bases in between. The DNA for the CDR3 is TGTGCCAGCAGTTTCGGACTAACCTCCTACGAGCAGTACTTC. It codes for CASSFGLTSYEQYF.

The J gene is TRBJ2-7, the V gene TRBV7-2; 8 bases align to TRBD2. V dropped 3 bases and J dropped 13; count of bases not matched to a gene: 5. The CDR3 loop spans 11 amino acids. The germline gives CDR1 SGHTA, CDR2 FQGNSA. The CDR3 sequence: CASSLSGSRYF. The CDR3 bases are TGTGCCAGCAGCTTGAGCGGGAGTAGATACTTC.

This rearrangement joins TRBV6-5 to TRBJ2-7; 8 bases line up with TRBD1. Per the germline V gene, CDR1 is MNHEY and CDR2 is SVGAGI. V dropped 0 bases and J dropped 6; count of bases not matched to a gene: 10. The CDR3 runs 16 residues. The CDR3 DNA is TGTGCCAGCAGTTACTCGCCCGGTCCAGGGGGCGTCGAGCAGTACTTC. Its translation is CASSYSPGPGGVEQYF.

This clone came up a few times. The genes are TRBV5-1 and TRBJ1-1, with D hard to call. The V and J ends lost 5 bases and 4 bases respectively, with 15 bases between them. CDR1 SGHRS and CDR2 YFSETQ come from the germline V gene. CDR3 length: 14 residues. CDR3: CASRRRRDGTEAFF. As DNA, the CDR3 is TGCGCCAGCAGGCGAAGACGGGATGGCACTGAAGCTTTCTTT.

The chain combines TRBV14 with TRBJ2-7, with TRBD2 as a possible D gene (6 bases). Trimming took off 1 base at V and 8 bases at J, with 15 bases between the two ends. The CDR3 sequence is 14 residues long. CDR1 is SGHDN and CDR2 is FVKESK in the germline V gene. CDR3 sequence reads: CASSQAGVRSKQYF. CDR3 bases: TGTGCCAGCAGCCAAGCGGGAGTCCGGTCAAAGCAGTACTTC.

This clone was found once. The chain is built from TRBV20-1 and TRBJ2-5, with 7 nucleotides matching TRBD1. The CDR3 has 10 residues. Looked up from germline, CDR1 is DFQATT and CDR2 is SNEGSKA (reference sequence). V dropped 4 bases and J dropped 9; count of bases not matched to a gene: 2. The CDR3 is CSANRGPQYF. The CDR3 nucleotides read TGCAGTGCTAATAGGGGGCCCCAGTACTTC.

The rearrangement links TRBV5-4 to TRBJ2-5; D perhaps matches TRBD1 (5 bases). V lost 2 bases to trimming and J lost 5 bases, with 13 bases between them. Germline assignment: CDR1 SGHNT and CDR2 YYREEE (reference sequence). There are 14 residues in the CDR3. The CDR3 protein is CASSFAGRWETQYF. In DNA form, the CDR3 reads TGTGCCAGCAGCTTTGCAGGGCGTTGGGAGACCCAGTACTTC.

This clone was counted a single time. This chain uses TRBV3-1 (or the pseudogene TRBV3-2) with TRBJ1-2; D is perhaps TRBD1 (6 bases). The CDR3 totals 16 residues. V was pared by 2 bases and J by 5 bases, with 18 bases between. Per germline, CDR1 LGHDT and CDR2 YNNKEL (reference sequence). CDR3 region: CASSQHDRTLRYGYTF. DNA for the CDR3: TGTGCCAGCAGCCAACACGACAGGACACTTCGGTATGGCTACACCTTC.

This chain links TRBV7-3 with TRBJ2-1; 11 bases are a match to TRBD2. This CDR3 spans 17 amino acids. Germline V gene sequence: CDR1 SGHTA, CDR2 FQGTGA. V was clipped by 5 bases and J by 1 base; unmatched bases: 7. In DNA form, the CDR3 reads TGTGCCAGCAGCCCCCTAGCGGGAGGCTATTCCTACAATGAGCAGTTCTTC. Protein sequence: CASSPLAGGYSYNEQFF. Looking up the rest from reference TRBV7-3 and TRBJ2-1 gives the full variable domain: GAGVSQTPSNKVTEKGKYVELRCDPISGHTALYWYRQSLGQGPEFLIYFQGTGAADDSGLPNDRFFAVRPEGSVSTLKIQRTERGDSAVYLCASSPLAGGYSYNEQFFGPGTRLTVL.

This chain connects TRBV29-1 to TRBJ1-1; 8 nucleotides line up with TRBD1. This CDR3 region has 12 residues. The germline V gene has CDR1 SQVTM and CDR2 ANQGSEA. Germline trimming cut 6 bases from V and 7 bases from J; bases unmatched to any gene: 7. CDR3 DNA sequence: TGCAGCGTGACAGGGGACCGTGTTGAAGCTTTCTTT. Protein sequence: CSVTGDRVEAFF. Supplemented by reference TRBV29-1 and TRBJ1-1, the full variable domain reads SAVISQKPSRDICQRGTSLTIQCQVDSQVTMMFWYRQQPGQSLTLIATANQGSEATYESGFVIDKFPISRPNLTFSTLTVSNMSPEDSSIYLCSVTGDRVEAFFGQGTRLTVV.

In its sample, this clone was seen once. This chain uses TRBV6-5 with TRBJ2-7; D not certain. The germline CDR1 and CDR2 sequences are MNHEY and SVGAGI. Deletions cut 0 bases from V and 2 bases from J, with 11 bases between. This CDR3 is built from 15 residues. Written as DNA, the CDR3 is TGTGCCAGCAGTTACTCGAGCGCGAACACCTACGAGCAGTACTTC. Its protein is CASSYSSANTYEQYF.

The chain uses TRBV10-2 and TRBJ2-7; D call uncertain. CDR1 is WSHSY, CDR2 SAAADI, per germline. The germline V and J ends were trimmed by 2 bases and 3 bases, with 5 bases remaining between them. This CDR3 contains 12 residues. The CDR3 bases are TGCGCCAGCAGTGAGACCGGCTACGAGCAGTACTTC. Its translation: CASSETGYEQYF.

This chain links TRBV11-3 with TRBJ2-7; 11 positions match TRBD2. There are 16 residues in the CDR3. V lost 8 bases to trimming and J lost 4 bases; unmatched junction nucleotides: 13. Per the germline V gene, CDR1 is SGHNT and CDR2 is YENEEA. The CDR3 sequence: CASGFRLAGLFYEQYF. The CDR3 coding sequence is TGTGCCAGCGGTTTCCGACTAGCGGGATTGTTTTACGAGCAGTACTTC.

This clone was counted once. The V gene is TRBV30, the J gene TRBJ2-3; 10 positions match TRBD2. V shed 2 bases, J shed 8 bases, and the junction held 1 base outside the gene matches. The CDR3 consists of 12 residues. Germline V lookup: CDR1 GTSNPN, CDR2 SVGIG (reference sequence). The CDR3 protein is CAWSRLAGTQYF. The DNA of the CDR3 is TGTGCCTGGAGTCGACTAGCGGGTACGCAGTATTTT.

The chain joins TRBV5-8 to TRBJ2-5; TRBD1 aligns across 9 bases. The V gene's germline CDR1 is SGHTS and CDR2 YDEGEE. V shed 4 bases and J 5 bases; nucleotides not matched to a gene: 9. The CDR3 sequence is 15 residues long. The CDR3: CASSPGQGKGETQYF. In DNA form, the CDR3 reads TGTGCCAGCAGCCCAGGACAGGGGAAAGGGGAGACCCAGTACTTC.

The V call is TRBV29-1, the J call TRBJ2-5; D might be TRBD1 (5 bases). From germline, CDR1 is SQVTM and CDR2 ANQGSEA. V dropped 5 bases and J dropped 1 base, with 11 bases sitting between them. This CDR3 spans 13 amino acids. Written as DNA, the CDR3 is TGCAGCGTTAAAAGGGGATTCCAAGAGACCCAGTACTTC. Its translation is CSVKRGFQETQYF.

In nucleotides, the CDR3 is TGTGCCAGCAGTCCCAGACAGGGAAATGAAAAACTGTTTTTT. This codes for CASSPRQGNEKLFF. V is TRBV27 and J is TRBJ1-4, with TRBD1 matching 7 bases. The CDR3 has 14 amino acids. The ends lost 5 bases at V and 5 bases at J; junction bases unmatched: 5. Germline lookup yields CDR1 MNHEY and CDR2 SMNVEV (reference sequence).

CDR3 in amino acids: CAWTSGVKHGYTF. The CDR3 coding sequence is TGTGCCTGGACTTCAGGGGTGAAGCATGGCTACACCTTC. The V and J genes are TRBV30 and TRBJ1-2, with TRBD1 as a possible D gene (6 bases). CDR3 length: 13 residues. Trimming cost V 4 bases and J 6 bases, with 15 bases left between them. CDR1 is GTSNPN, CDR2 SVGIG, per germline (reference sequence).

The V and J genes are TRBV5-4 and TRBJ1-2, with a weak D call TRBD1 (5 bases). The CDR3 loop spans 16 amino acids. Germline CDR1 is SGHNT and CDR2 is YYREEE (reference sequence). V lost 0 bases and J lost 5, with 17 bases in between. The CDR3 DNA sequence: TGTGCCAGCAGCTTGGTTAGAGGGACTGATACTTATGGCTACACCTTC. Protein sequence: CASSLVRGTDTYGYTF.